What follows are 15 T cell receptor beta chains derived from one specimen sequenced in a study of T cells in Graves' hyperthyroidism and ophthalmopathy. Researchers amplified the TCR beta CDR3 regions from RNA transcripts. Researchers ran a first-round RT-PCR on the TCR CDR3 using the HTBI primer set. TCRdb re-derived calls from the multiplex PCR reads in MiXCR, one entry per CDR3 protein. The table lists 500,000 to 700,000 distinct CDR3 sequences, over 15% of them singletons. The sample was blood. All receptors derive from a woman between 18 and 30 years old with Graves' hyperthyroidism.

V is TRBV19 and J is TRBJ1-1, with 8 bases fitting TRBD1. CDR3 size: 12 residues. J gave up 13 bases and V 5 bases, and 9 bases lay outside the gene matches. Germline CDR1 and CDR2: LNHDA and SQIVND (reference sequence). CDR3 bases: TGTGCCAGTAGTCTTCGGACAGGGTTGGTTTTCTTT. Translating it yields CASSLRTGLVFF.

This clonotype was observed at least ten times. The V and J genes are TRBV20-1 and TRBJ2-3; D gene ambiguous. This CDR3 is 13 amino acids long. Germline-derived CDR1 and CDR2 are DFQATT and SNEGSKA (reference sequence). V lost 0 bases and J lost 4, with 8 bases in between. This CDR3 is CSARDRQPDTQYF. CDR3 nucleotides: TGCAGTGCTAGAGATAGGCAGCCAGATACGCAGTATTTT.

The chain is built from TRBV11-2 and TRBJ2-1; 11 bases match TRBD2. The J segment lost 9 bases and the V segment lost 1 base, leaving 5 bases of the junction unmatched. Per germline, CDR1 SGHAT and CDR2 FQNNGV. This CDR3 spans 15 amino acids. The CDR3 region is CASSLVGTSGSEQFF. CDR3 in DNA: TGTGCCAGCAGCTTAGTCGGGACTAGCGGCAGTGAGCAGTTCTTC. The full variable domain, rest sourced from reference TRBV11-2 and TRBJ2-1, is EAGVAQSPRYKIIEKRQSVAFWCNPISGHATLYWYQQILGQGPKLLIQFQNNGVVDDSQLPKDRFSAERLKGVDSTLKIQPAKLEDSAVYLCASSLVGTSGSEQFFGPGTRLTVL.

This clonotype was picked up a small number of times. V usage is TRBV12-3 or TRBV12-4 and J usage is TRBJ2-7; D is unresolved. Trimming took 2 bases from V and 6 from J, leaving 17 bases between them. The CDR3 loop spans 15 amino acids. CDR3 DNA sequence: TGTGCCAGCAGTTTACTAAGAGATCCTTACCGCGAGCAGTACTTC. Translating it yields CASSLLRDPYREQYF.

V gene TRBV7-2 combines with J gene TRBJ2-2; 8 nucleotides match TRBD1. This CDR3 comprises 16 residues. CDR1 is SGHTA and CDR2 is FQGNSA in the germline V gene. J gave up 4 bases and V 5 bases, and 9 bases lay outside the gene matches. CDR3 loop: CASSPETGASTGELFF. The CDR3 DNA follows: TGTGCCAGCAGCCCGGAGACAGGGGCCTCCACCGGGGAGCTGTTTTTT.

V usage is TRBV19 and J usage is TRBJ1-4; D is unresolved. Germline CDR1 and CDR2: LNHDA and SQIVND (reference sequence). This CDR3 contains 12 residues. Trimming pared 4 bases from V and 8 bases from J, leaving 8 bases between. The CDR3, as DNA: TGTGCCAGTAGTACAAGGAGCGAAAAACTGTTTTTT. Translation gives CASSTRSEKLFF.

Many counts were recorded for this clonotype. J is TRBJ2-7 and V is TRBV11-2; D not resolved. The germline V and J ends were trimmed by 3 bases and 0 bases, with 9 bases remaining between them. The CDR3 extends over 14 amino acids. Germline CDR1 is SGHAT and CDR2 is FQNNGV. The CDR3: CASSFAGTSYEQYF. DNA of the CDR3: TGTGCCAGCAGCTTTGCAGGAACCTCCTACGAGCAGTACTTC.

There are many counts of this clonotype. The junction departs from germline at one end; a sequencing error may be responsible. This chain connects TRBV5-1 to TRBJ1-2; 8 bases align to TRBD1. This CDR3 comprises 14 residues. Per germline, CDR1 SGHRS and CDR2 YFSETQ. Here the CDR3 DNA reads TGTGCCAGCAGCTTAGGACAGGGTGGTTATGGCTACACCTTC. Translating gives CASSLGQGGYGYTF.

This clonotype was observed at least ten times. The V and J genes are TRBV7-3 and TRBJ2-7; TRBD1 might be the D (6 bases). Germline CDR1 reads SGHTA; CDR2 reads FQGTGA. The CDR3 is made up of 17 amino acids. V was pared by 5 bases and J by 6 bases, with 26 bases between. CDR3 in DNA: TGTGCCAGCAGCCTTTGGGGGCCCAGGGATGTAGGTTCCGAGCAGTACTTC. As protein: CASSLWGPRDVGSEQYF.

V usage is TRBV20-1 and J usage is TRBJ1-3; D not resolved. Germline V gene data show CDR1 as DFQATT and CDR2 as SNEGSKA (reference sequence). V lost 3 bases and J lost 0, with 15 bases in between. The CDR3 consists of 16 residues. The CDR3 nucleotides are TGCAGTGCTAGGCCCCTAGACTTCTACTCTGGAAACACCATATATTTT. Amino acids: CSARPLDFYSGNTIYF.

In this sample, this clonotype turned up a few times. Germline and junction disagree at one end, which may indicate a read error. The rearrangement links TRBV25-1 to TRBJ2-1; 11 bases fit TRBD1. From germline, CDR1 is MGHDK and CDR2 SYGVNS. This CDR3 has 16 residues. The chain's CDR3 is CASSPLPGQGANEQFF. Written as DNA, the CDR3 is TGCGCCAGCAGTCCCCTTCCCGGACAGGGGGCAAATGAGCAGTTCTTC.

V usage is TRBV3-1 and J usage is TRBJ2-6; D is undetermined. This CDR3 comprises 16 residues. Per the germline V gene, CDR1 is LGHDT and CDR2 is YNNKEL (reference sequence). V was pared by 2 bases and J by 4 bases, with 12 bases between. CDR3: CASSQILLGGANVLTF. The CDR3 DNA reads TGTGCCAGCAGCCAAATCTTATTGGGCGGGGCCAACGTCCTGACTTTC. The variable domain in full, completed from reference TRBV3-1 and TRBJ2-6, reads DTAVSQTPKYLVTQMGNDKSIKCEQNLGHDTMYWYKQDSKKFLKIMFSYNNKELIINETVPNRFSPKSPDKAHLNLHINSLELGDSAVYFCASSQILLGGANVLTFGAGSRLTVL.

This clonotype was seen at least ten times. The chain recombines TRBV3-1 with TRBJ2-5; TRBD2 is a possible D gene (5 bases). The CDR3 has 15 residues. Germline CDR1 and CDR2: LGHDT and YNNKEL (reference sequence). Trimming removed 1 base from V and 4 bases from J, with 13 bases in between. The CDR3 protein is CASSQVTGKGETQYF. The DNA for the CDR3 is TGTGCCAGCAGCCAAGTAACGGGGAAGGGAGAGACCCAGTACTTC.

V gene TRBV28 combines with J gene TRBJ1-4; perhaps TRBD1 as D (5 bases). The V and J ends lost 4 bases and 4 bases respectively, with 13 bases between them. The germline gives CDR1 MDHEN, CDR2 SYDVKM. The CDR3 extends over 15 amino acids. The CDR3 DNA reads TGTGCCAGCAGTTCCCTCGGGGCGGATAATGAAAAACTGTTTTTT. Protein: CASSSLGADNEKLFF.

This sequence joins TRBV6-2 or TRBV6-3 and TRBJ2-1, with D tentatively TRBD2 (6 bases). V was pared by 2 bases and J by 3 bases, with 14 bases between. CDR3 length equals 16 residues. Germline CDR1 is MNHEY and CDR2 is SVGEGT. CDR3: CASSYPIAADYNEQFF. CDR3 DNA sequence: TGTGCCAGCAGTTACCCCATAGCGGCCGACTACAATGAGCAGTTCTTC.